These 27 T cell receptor beta chains were all obtained from the same sample, sequenced in a study of Ad26.COV2.S vaccination and SARS-CoV-2 variants. Treatment: roughly 19 received Ad26.COV2.S at low or high dose, single or two shots; a few received placebo; per-sample allocation not given. Collection of the samples took place on day 63 after the first injection of vaccine or placebo. Method: immunoSEQ multiplex PCR; TCRdb's copy keeps in-frame clones and lacks some. Of around 250,000 clones in the sample, roughly 89% were seen once. This specimen was peripheral blood, taken in a trial of Ad26.COV2.S vaccine versus placebo. All receptors come from a person aged 18-65 years who received the Ad26.COV2.S COVID-19 vaccine or a placebo.

This chain joins TRBV7-2 and TRBJ1-3; no reliable D call. V lost 0 bases to trimming and J lost 7 bases, with 7 bases between them. The CDR3 is made up of 13 amino acids. In germline, CDR1 is SGHTA, CDR2 FQGNSA. The CDR3 spells CASSLAAANTIYF. CDR3 nucleotide sequence: TGTGCCAGCAGCTTAGCCGCTGCGAACACCATATATTTT.

The chain couples TRBV7-6 to TRBJ2-3; D unresolved. With 2 bases removed from V and 5 bases from J, the gap between germline ends came to 11 bases. CDR1 is SGHVS and CDR2 is FNYEAQ in the germline V gene. The CDR3 has 14 amino acids. CDR3 amino acids: CASSLRIVRDTQYF. CDR3 nucleotide sequence: TGTGCCAGCAGCTTAAGAATCGTAAGAGATACGCAGTATTTT. Complete variable domain (other parts from reference TRBV7-6 and TRBJ2-3): GAGVSQSPRYKVTKRGQDVALRCDPISGHVSLYWYRQALGQGPEFLTYFNYEAQQDKSGLPNDRFSAERPEGSISTLTIQRTEQRDSAMYRCASSLRIVRDTQYFGPGTRLTVL.

The rearrangement joins TRBV14 to TRBJ2-6; D is perhaps TRBD2 (6 bases). The V gene lost 0 bases and the J gene lost 0 bases, with 6 bases spanning the gap. This CDR3 is built from 16 residues. CDR1 SGHDN and CDR2 FVKESK come from the germline V gene. Here the CDR3 reads CASSQEGGSGANVLTF. In nucleotides, the CDR3 is TGTGCCAGCAGCCAAGAGGGAGGCTCTGGGGCCAACGTCCTGACTTTC. Full variable domain (remainder filled in from reference TRBV14 and TRBJ2-6): EAGVTQFPSHSVIEKGQTVTLRCDPISGHDNLYWYRRVMGKEIKFLLHFVKESKQDESGMPNNRFLAERTGGTYSTLKVQPAELEDSGVYFCASSQEGGSGANVLTFGAGSRLTVL.

The chain couples TRBV3-1 (or the pseudogene TRBV3-2) to TRBJ1-4, with 8 bases matching TRBD1. The J segment lost 2 bases and the V segment lost 5 bases, leaving 10 bases of the junction unmatched. Germline V lookup: CDR1 LGHDT, CDR2 YNNKEL (reference sequence). The CDR3 runs 17 residues. CDR3 amino acids: CASSTYRGVRTNEKLFF. For the CDR3, the DNA is TGTGCCAGCAGCACCTACAGGGGGGTTAGGACTAATGAAAAACTGTTTTTT.

The chain combines TRBV18 with TRBJ1-2; D is undetermined. Germline loops: CDR1 KGHSH, CDR2 LQKENI. This CDR3 region has 13 residues. V lost 1 base to trimming and J lost 6 bases, with 9 bases between them. CDR3 in amino acids: CASSPHPGNGYTF. CDR3 DNA sequence: TGTGCCAGCTCACCACATCCCGGGAATGGCTACACCTTC. The full variable domain, with the rest looked up from reference TRBV18 and TRBJ1-2, is NAGVMQNPRHLVRRRGQEARLRCSPMKGHSHVYWYRQLPEEGLKFMVYLQKENIIDESGMPKERFSAEFPKEGPSILRIQQVVRGDSAAYFCASSPHPGNGYTFGSGTRLTVV.

The sample holds one count of this clone. This rearrangement joins TRBV7-9 to TRBJ2-3; no firm D call. Germline CDR1 reads SEHNR; CDR2 reads FQNEAQ (reference sequence). The CDR3 spans 14 residues. V lost 2 bases and J lost 1, with 7 bases in between. The CDR3, as DNA: TGTGCCAGCAGCTTAAGGTTAGGCACAGATACGCAGTATTTT. Translating gives CASSLRLGTDTQYF.

The genes are TRBV4-3 and TRBJ2-1; TRBD1 might be the D (5 bases). CDR3 length equals 14 residues. With 1 base removed from V and 5 bases from J, the gap between germline ends came to 9 bases. Germline V gene sequence: CDR1 LGHNA, CDR2 YSLEER. The CDR3 sequence: CASSQVTGHNEQFF. CDR3 sequence (DNA): TGCGCCAGCAGCCAAGTCACAGGCCACAATGAGCAGTTCTTC.

The genes are TRBV12-3 or TRBV12-4 and TRBJ2-7; no firm D call. The CDR3 consists of 12 residues. Trimming stripped 6 bases from V and 2 bases from J, with 8 bases between. The CDR3 protein is CASRYETYEQYF. The CDR3 DNA follows: TGTGCCAGCAGATACGAAACCTACGAGCAGTACTTC.

This clone was counted only a few times. The rearrangement links TRBV19 to TRBJ1-1; D might be TRBD1 (5 bases). The CDR3 extends over 13 amino acids. V lost 8 bases and J 1 base, leaving 11 bases between the germline ends. The germline V gene encodes CDR1 LNHDA and CDR2 SQIVND (reference sequence). DNA for the CDR3: TGTGCCAGTCGCCTCACAGGGAACACTGAAGCTTTCTTT. It translates to CASRLTGNTEAFF. Together with reference TRBV19 and TRBJ1-1, the CDR3 gives the full variable domain: DGGITQSPKYLFRKEGQNVTLSCEQNLNHDAMYWYRQDPGQGLRLIYYSQIVNDFQKGDIAEGYSVSREKKESFPLTVTSAQKNPTAFYLCASRLTGNTEAFFGQGTRLTVV.

The rearrangement uses TRBV7-3 and TRBJ2-3, with 7 bases aligning to TRBD2. V trimming: 4 bases; J trimming: 1 base; junction bases outside the gene matches: 5. Looked up from germline, CDR1 is SGHTA and CDR2 is FQGTGA. The CDR3 consists of 15 residues. CDR3 protein: CASSSESGGTDTQYF. CDR3 DNA sequence: TGTGCCAGCAGCTCTGAAAGCGGGGGCACAGATACGCAGTATTTT.

This chain links TRBV5-1 with TRBJ2-1, with a possible D match to TRBD2 (6 bases). The germline V gene encodes CDR1 SGHRS and CDR2 YFSETQ. The CDR3 is 16 residues long. Between the trimmed V and J ends, which lost 5 bases and 4 bases, there was a span of 19 bases. The CDR3 nucleotides are TGCGCCAGCAGGCCTACCTCGGGAGTCAGTTACAATGAGCAGTTCTTC. It is translated as CASRPTSGVSYNEQFF.

In its sample, this clone was seen once. The gene calls are TRBV9 and TRBJ1-3; D is perhaps TRBD1 (6 bases). The CDR3 loop spans 16 amino acids. Trimming pared 4 bases from V and 3 bases from J, leaving 17 bases between. CDR1 and CDR2 from the germline V gene are SGDLS and YYNGEE. CDR3: CASSPWGAKLGNTIYF. In DNA form, the CDR3 reads TGTGCCAGCAGCCCTTGGGGGGCTAAGCTTGGAAACACCATATATTTT.

V gene TRBV15 combines with J gene TRBJ2-2; unclear D gene. Trimming pared 1 base from V and 4 bases from J, leaving 16 bases between. The CDR3 runs to 17 residues. CDR1 is LNHNV and CDR2 is YYDKDF in the germline V gene (reference sequence). CDR3 sequence (DNA): TGTGCCACCAGCAGAGGAAGCGACCTACCGGGCACCGGGGAGCTGTTTTTT. Encoded protein: CATSRGSDLPGTGELFF.

This sequence joins TRBV24-1 and TRBJ2-2, with 12 nucleotides matching TRBD2. After removal of 4 bases from V and 5 bases from J, the junction contained 7 bases not matched to a gene. The CDR3 is 17 residues long. The germline CDR1 and CDR2 sequences are KGHDR and SFDVKD. CDR3 coding DNA: TGTGCCACCAGTGACCGACTAGCGGGAGTATCGACCGGGGAGCTGTTTTTT. Its protein is CATSDRLAGVSTGELFF.

The chain recombines TRBV5-5 with TRBJ2-7; D possibly corresponds to TRBD1 (5 bases). This CDR3 contains 14 residues. Trimming removed 3 bases from V and 3 bases from J, with 13 bases in between. CDR1 is SGHKS, CDR2 YYEKEE, per germline (reference sequence). The CDR3 DNA reads TGTGCCAGCAGCTCATCTTCTCAGGGCTACGAGCAGTACTTC. It specifies CASSSSSQGYEQYF.

This chain links TRBV12-3 or TRBV12-4 with TRBJ1-2; 7 nucleotides match TRBD1. Trimming cost V 8 bases and J 6 bases; bases outside gene matches: 9. The CDR3 has 13 residues. The CDR3 region has the DNA TGTGCCAGCCTTTCGACAGGGAGCCATGGCTACACCTTC. The encoded protein is CASLSTGSHGYTF.

The CDR3 protein is CASSLWGNTEAFF. CDR3 in DNA: TGTGCCAGCAGCTTATGGGGGAACACTGAAGCTTTCTTT. The J gene is TRBJ1-1, the V gene TRBV7-2; no clear D. With 2 bases removed from V and 1 base from J, the gap between germline ends came to 5 bases. In germline, CDR1 is SGHTA, CDR2 FQGNSA. The CDR3 totals 13 residues.

This chain joins TRBV27 and TRBJ1-3, with D possibly being TRBD1 (6 bases). V shed 9 bases and J shed 0 bases, with 18 bases lying between them. The CDR3 length is 16 residues. Germline V gene lookup returns CDR1 MNHEY and CDR2 SMNVEV (reference sequence). The CDR3 bases are TGTGCCAGTCCCATTTCGGGACACTACTCTGGAAACACCATATATTTT. This translates into CASPISGHYSGNTIYF.

The chain uses TRBV6-6 and TRBJ2-2; 7 nucleotides align to TRBD2. The CDR3 runs 15 residues. V was clipped by 2 bases and J by 4 bases; unmatched bases: 4. Germline values: CDR1 MNHNY, CDR2 SVGAGI (reference sequence). The CDR3, as DNA: TGTGCCAGCAGTTACGGGAGGGCGGGCACCGGGGAGCTGTTTTTT. It encodes CASSYGRAGTGELFF.

V usage is TRBV27 and J usage is TRBJ1-4, with TRBD1 as a possible D gene (5 bases). This CDR3 comprises 14 residues. V shed 6 bases and J shed 8 bases, with 16 bases lying between them. Looked up from germline, CDR1 is MNHEY and CDR2 is SMNVEV (reference sequence). For the CDR3, the DNA is TGTGCCAGCAGACGCGGGGGGAGAGAGGAAAAACTGTTTTTT. Its protein is CASRRGGREEKLFF.

The chain joins TRBV3-1 (or the pseudogene TRBV3-2) to TRBJ2-1; 10 positions match TRBD2. CDR3 size: 19 residues. The trim removed 6 bases at V and 0 bases at J, leaving 14 bases unmatched. The V gene's germline CDR1 is LGHDT and CDR2 YNNKEL (reference sequence). The CDR3 reads CASSPTRLAGKHSYNEQFF. The CDR3 DNA reads as TGTGCCAGCAGTCCTACCAGACTAGCGGGTAAACACTCCTACAATGAGCAGTTCTTC.

This chain links TRBV25-1 with TRBJ2-2, with TRBD2 matching 10 bases. Trimming cost V 5 bases and J 3 bases; bases outside gene matches: 3. Germline CDR1 is MGHDK and CDR2 is SYGVNS. The length of the CDR3 is 15 residues. CDR3 nucleotide sequence: TGTGCCAGCAGTTATCTAGCGGGGGACACCGGGGAGCTGTTTTTT. Protein: CASSYLAGDTGELFF.

This clone was observed once. The chain is built from TRBV7-2 and TRBJ1-5, with a tentative D call TRBD1 (5 bases). Trimming took off 1 base at V and 6 bases at J, with 10 bases between the two ends. Germline CDR1 reads SGHTA; CDR2 reads FQGNSA. This CDR3 is built from 14 residues. As DNA, the CDR3 is TGTGCCAGCAGCTTAGGGGGGTTCGCTCAGCCCCAGCATTTT. This sequence encodes CASSLGGFAQPQHF.

The genes are TRBV19 and TRBJ1-1, with TRBD1 matching 7 bases. The CDR3 spans 15 residues. The germline gives CDR1 LNHDA, CDR2 SQIVND (reference sequence). Unmatched junction bases numbered 6, after V lost 4 bases and J lost 1 base. CDR3 nucleotides: TGTGCCAGTAGTAGGACAGGAGCCTCGAACACTGAAGCTTTCTTT. This encodes CASSRTGASNTEAFF.

The J gene is TRBJ1-2, the V gene TRBV30; 7 bases agree with TRBD1. The CDR3 is 13 amino acids. After removal of 2 bases from V and 4 bases from J, the junction contained 4 bases not matched to a gene. Germline V gives CDR1 GTSNPN, CDR2 SVGIG (reference sequence). The CDR3 loop reads CAWSPRTGYGYTF. CDR3 in DNA: TGTGCCTGGAGTCCCCGGACAGGCTATGGCTACACCTTC.

This clone was seen just once. V and J are TRBV19 and TRBJ2-7, with TRBD2 as a possible D gene (5 bases). Looked up from germline, CDR1 is LNHDA and CDR2 is SQIVND (reference sequence). V gave up 3 bases and J gave up 4 bases, with 16 bases separating them. The CDR3 runs 15 residues. DNA of the CDR3: TGTGCCAGTAGTATTAAAGACGGGGTAGAGTACGAGCAGTACTTC. This translates into CASSIKDGVEYEQYF.

In regard to this clone: This sample also contains other DNA sequences that code for the same CDR3. This sequence joins TRBV27 and TRBJ2-1; D remains ambiguous. The CDR3 spans 11 residues. The V gene lost 5 bases and the J gene lost 4 bases, with 3 bases spanning the gap. Germline-derived CDR1 and CDR2 are MNHEY and SMNVEV (reference sequence). The CDR3 DNA reads as TGTGCCAGCAGTGCATACAATGAGCAGTTCTTC. This encodes CASSAYNEQFF.